This entry describes one T cell receptor beta chain. Its specificity is unknown. Repertoires were generated with immunoSEQ multiplex PCR, while TCRdb's copy carries only in-frame clones and drops some. The profile shows roughly 1,800,000 clones, approximately 94% of them singletons. This entry is derived from a study of shared clonotypes between healthy human individuals. Study information: Samples came from a couple of female and a few male donors aged 18 to 49.

CD45RO-negative cells were positively selected for CCR7, leaving out terminally differentiated effector memory CD45RA+ cells. Among the donors, all were Caucasian adults who lived in Nashville, Tennessee. The study, taken as a whole, reports: With several donors compared, approximately 5.5% of naive CD4 clonotypes were shared.

This CDR3 is 15 amino acids long. V lost 2 bases and J lost 3, with 13 bases in between. Germline V gene lookup returns CDR1 MGHRA and CDR2 YSYEKL. The clonotype was recovered from a man aged 18 to 35 in good health. The rearrangement joins TRBV4-1 to TRBJ1-2; D is possibly TRBD1 (5 bases). Sequencing used naive CD8+ T cells sorted from blood. The CDR3, as DNA: TGCGCCAGCAGCCAATCAGGGCCTCTGGACTATGGCTACACCTTC. This encodes CASSQSGPLDYGYTF.